A single TCR beta chain is shown here with its context. Its target is unknown. Distinct nucleotide sequences in the sample also encode this CDR3. This entry comes from a study of cytomegalovirus exposure and HLA in healthy donors. Study results and limitations: Whilst most TCR sequences proved rare, a subset of public TCRs occurred across many donors. Subsequent analysis of the 120 or so validation repertoires found a tendency for first-cohort TCR clusters to co-occur. Confirmation was obtained in vitro that three CMV-associated chains are specific for CMV antigens.

The assay was immunoSEQ multiplex PCR, and TCRdb's table has in-frame clones only and misses some. The sample has hundreds of thousands of clones; over 75% are singletons. J was trimmed by 2 bases and V by 5 bases; bases with no gene match: 2. Germline V CDR1 and CDR2: MDHEN, SYDVKM. CDR3 length: 13 residues. The donors were members of the validation cohort comprising approximately 120 subjects, separate from the roughly 650-subject first cohort. Material for sequencing was PBMCs. J is TRBJ2-7 and V is TRBV28; 8 bases match TRBD1. This TCR was recovered from a young woman in good health and CMV-seronegative. CDR3 nucleotides: TGTGCCAGCAGTGAGACAGGGGCCTACGAGCAGTACTTC. It yields the protein CASSETGAYEQYF.